This T cell receptor beta chain was captured in a study of blood T cell repertoires in COVID-19. Only one count was recorded for this clone. V lost 3 bases to trimming and J lost 5 bases, with 17 bases between them. The CDR3 has 15 amino acids. Looked up from germline, CDR1 is DFQATT and CDR2 is SNEGSKA (reference sequence). Method: immunoSEQ multiplex PCR; TCRdb's copy keeps in-frame clones and lacks some. The data hold some 530,000 clones, with about 85% observed a single time. The sequenced material came from PBMCs or T cells enriched from blood (not recorded which). The chain carries TRBV20-1 and TRBJ1-5; D perhaps matches TRBD1 (5 bases). The TCR was taken from a woman aged 60-70 years who had recovered from COVID-19. For the CDR3, the DNA is TGCAGTGCTAGTGGCCGCGGGGCGCGGGATCAGCCCCAGCATTTT. Its translation: CSASGRGARDQPQHF.